Below, one T cell receptor (beta chain) is given with its context. What it recognizes is unknown. The sample comes from a study of T cell repertoires in cytomegalovirus infection. MiXCR, run by TCRdb on the reads, gives a single entry per CDR3 protein. The repertoire holds roughly 68,000 distinct CDR3 sequences, 22% seen once, with over 70% in the top ten. CDR1 PRHDT and CDR2 FYEKMQ come from the germline V gene (reference sequence). CDR3 length: 12 amino acids. The V end lost 4 bases, the J end lost 4 bases, and 5 bases lay between the germline ends. The sequenced sample consisted of PBMCs, sequenced either directly or after in vitro stimulation (not recorded which). The TCR was taken from a human donor in good health (CMV status not recorded). Some clones in this sample may be carry-over from other donors' samples. The gene calls are TRBV13 and TRBJ1-5; unclear D gene. CDR3 nucleotides: TGTGCCAGCAGCTCCCTAAATCAGCCCCAGCATTTT. This encodes CASSSLNQPQHF.